A selection of T cell receptor beta chains follows, all from one sample in a study of cytomegalovirus exposure and HLA in healthy donors. The assay was immunoSEQ multiplex PCR, and TCRdb's table has in-frame clones only and misses some. The table has roughly 140,000 clones, around 87% seen once. The sequenced material came from PBMCs. The receptors derive from a man between 18 and 35 years old in good health and CMV-seropositive. CDR3s include the opening cysteine and the closing phenylalanine or tryptophan. A D gene is named only where the DNA matches it firmly. Clone size, where shown, is once, few, many, or a class for clones that have expanded.

v_gene	d_gene	j_gene	abundance	CDR3nt	CDR3aa
TRBV5-1	-	TRBJ2-7	-	TGCGCCAGCAGCTTGGGGAGTAATAACGTCTACGAGCAGTACTTC	CASSLGSNNVYEQYF
TRBV10-3	TRBD1	TRBJ1-1	-	TGTGCCATCTCCCGAGCGCAGGGGGAGACTGAAGCTTTCTTT	CAISRAQGETEAFF
TRBV5-1	TRBD1	TRBJ2-7	few	TGCGCCAGCAGCCCGGGACAGGGTGTTCTCGAGCAGTACTTC	CASSPGQGVLEQYF
TRBV2	-	TRBJ1-1	few	TGTGCCAGCAACAAACAGGGGAACACTGAAGCTTTCTTT	CASNKQGNTEAFF
TRBV10-3	-	TRBJ2-4	-	TGTGCCATCAGTACAGGAATAGCCAAAAACATTCAGTACTTC	CAISTGIAKNIQYF
TRBV27	TRBD1	TRBJ2-1	-	TGTGCCAGCAGAACTCGGACAGGGTACCACAATGAGCAGTTCTTC	CASRTRTGYHNEQFF
TRBV6-6	TRBD1	TRBJ1-2	few	TGTGCCAGCAGAGGGACAGGTACCCTAAACTATGGCTACACCTTC	CASRGTGTLNYGYTF
TRBV6-1	TRBD1	TRBJ1-3	-	TGTGCCAGCACAGGGGGCGTAGGCGGAGGAAACACCATATATTTT	CASTGGVGGGNTIYF
TRBV7-8	TRBD1	TRBJ2-7	-	TGTGCCAGCAGCTCGACAGGGTTTAGGTCCTACGAGCAGTACTTC	CASSSTGFRSYEQYF
TRBV7-2	-	TRBJ1-3	-	TGTGCCAGCAGCTTCTCAGGGGCCCTCTCTGGAAACACCATATATTTT	CASSFSGALSGNTIYF
TRBV7-6	-	TRBJ1-1	-	TGTGCCAGCAGCCCCGGGACAAGTACCACTGAAGCTTTCTTT	CASSPGTSTTEAFF
TRBV12-5	-	TRBJ1-1	-	TGTGCTAGTGGCTTGAACAGGGCGACTGAAGCTTTCTTT	CASGLNRATEAFF
TRBV9	-	TRBJ2-6	-	TGTGCCAGCAGAGCCACCTCTGGGGCCAACGTCCTGACTTTC	CASRATSGANVLTF
TRBV6-6	TRBD1	TRBJ2-7	once	TGTGCCAGCAGAGTTACGGGGACAGGGTCCTACGAGCAGTACTTC	CASRVTGTGSYEQYF
TRBV7-3	-	TRBJ1-1	-	TGTGCCAGCAGCTTAATCAGGAACACTGAAGCTTTCTTT	CASSLIRNTEAFF
TRBV5-1	TRBD1	TRBJ1-1	-	TGCGCCAGCAGCTTGGCCGGGACAGGGGACACTGAAGCTTTCTTT	CASSLAGTGDTEAFF
TRBV6-1	TRBD2	TRBJ2-3	once	TGTGCCAGCAGTGGACGAGCGGGGGCAACTTCAGATACGCAGTATTTT	CASSGRAGATSDTQYF
TRBV18	-	TRBJ1-5	-	TGTGCCAGCTCTACGCCGGGTGAATATAGCAATCAGCCCCAGCATTTT	CASSTPGEYSNQPQHF
TRBV27	-	TRBJ1-1	-	TGTGCCAGCAGCAGAGGGAGCCAAATGAACACTGAAGCTTTCTTT	CASSRGSQMNTEAFF
TRBV30	-	TRBJ2-7	-	TGTGCCTGGAGTCTTAACTACGAGCAGTACTTC	CAWSLNYEQYF
TRBV10-1	-	TRBJ2-5	-	TGCGCCAGCAGCCTAGAGACCCAGTACTTC	CASSLETQYF
TRBV10-3	TRBD2	TRBJ2-7	-	TGTGCCATCAGCGCCAACAGCGGGAGGGTGTACGAGCAGTACTTC	CAISANSGRVYEQYF
TRBV7-8	-	TRBJ2-3	-	TGTGCCAGCAGCCAAGCCCTAGTAAGCACAGATACGCAGTATTTT	CASSQALVSTDTQYF
TRBV11-2	TRBD1	TRBJ1-2	-	TGTGCCAGCAGCTCTACGGACAGGGACGGCTATGGCTACACCTTC	CASSSTDRDGYGYTF
TRBV6-5	-	TRBJ1-1	-	TGTGCCAGCAGTTACTCGATCGGTCAGGGGAACACTGAAGCTTTCTTT	CASSYSIGQGNTEAFF
TRBV30	-	TRBJ1-5	-	TGTGCCTGGTATCCCGACCTCTCCACAGTGCTACTTCCCCCCGCTAATCAGCCCCAGCATTTT	CAWYPDLSTVLLPPANQPQHF
TRBV6-5	-	TRBJ2-7	-	TGTGCCAGCGCCCCGAACTTGGTTTCCTACGAGCAGTACTTC	CASAPNLVSYEQYF
TRBV9	-	TRBJ2-4	-	TGTGCCAGCAGCCTCGGGGGATCCGCAATGAACATTCAGTACTTC	CASSLGGSAMNIQYF
TRBV6-5	-	TRBJ1-1	-	TGTGCCAGCCGGGCTACAGGTCCTGAAGCTTTCTTT	CASRATGPEAFF
TRBV15	-	TRBJ1-4	-	TGTGCCACCAGCAGAGACTCCACAGGGAAGGGTGAAAAACTGTTTTTT	CATSRDSTGKGEKLFF
TRBV7-8	TRBD1	TRBJ1-5	-	TGTGCCAGCAGCTTAGGGACAGGGGCCCTGCAGCCCCAGCATTTT	CASSLGTGALQPQHF
TRBV18	TRBD1	TRBJ1-1	-	TGTGCCAGCTCACTCGGGACAGGGGCGATTGAAGCTTTCTTT	CASSLGTGAIEAFF
TRBV6-6	TRBD1	TRBJ2-1	-	TGTGCCAGCAGTACTGGGACAGGGCCCTACAATGAGCAGTTCTTC	CASSTGTGPYNEQFF
TRBV7-2	-	TRBJ2-7	-	TGTGCCAGCAGCTTAGGCGGGGTGAGCTCCTACGAGCAGTACTTC	CASSLGGVSSYEQYF
TRBV6-6	TRBD1	TRBJ1-2	-	TGTGCCAGCAGTTACTACGGACAGGGAGTCTATGGCTACACCTTC	CASSYYGQGVYGYTF
TRBV11-2	-	TRBJ2-5	-	TGTGCCAGCAGCTTAAGTACCCCAAGACAGATATCCCAAGAGACCCAGTACTTC	CASSLSTPRQISQETQYF
TRBV7-8	-	TRBJ2-5	-	TGTGCCAGCAGCCTAAGACAGGTTCAAGAGACCCAGTACTTC	CASSLRQVQETQYF
TRBV18	TRBD1	TRBJ2-5	-	TGTGCCAGCTCACGAGGACAGGTGGGGAGAGAGACCCAGTACTTC	CASSRGQVGRETQYF
TRBV5-1	-	TRBJ2-7	-	TGCGCCAGCAGCTTGTTTGGCCCAGATTCCTACGAGCAGTACTTC	CASSLFGPDSYEQYF
TRBV19	TRBD2	TRBJ2-5	few	TGTGCCAGTAGTCCCGGGGCAGGGAGGGACCAAGAGACCCAGTACTTC	CASSPGAGRDQETQYF
TRBV19	-	TRBJ2-1	-	TGTGCCAGTAGTACCCTCGGCGCCCAGGGTCCGTACAATGAGCAGTTCTTC	CASSTLGAQGPYNEQFF
TRBV11-3	TRBD1	TRBJ1-1	-	TGTGCCAGCAGCTTAGAGGGACAGAGTAACACTGAAGCTTTCTTT	CASSLEGQSNTEAFF
TRBV5-1	-	TRBJ2-1	-	TGCGCCAGCAGCTTGTCGGTACAGGGCGATGAGCAGTTCTTC	CASSLSVQGDEQFF
TRBV30	TRBD1	TRBJ1-2	few	TGTGCCTGCCAATTAAACAGGGGCGGCCATGGCTACACCTTC	CACQLNRGGHGYTF
TRBV18	TRBD1	TRBJ2-7	once	TGTGCCAGCTCACCGGGACAGGGATCCTACGAGCAGTACTTC	CASSPGQGSYEQYF
TRBV27	-	TRBJ1-2	-	TGTGCCAGCAGTTTATCAAACGGAGGATCCACTAACTATGGCTACACCTTC	CASSLSNGGSTNYGYTF
TRBV23-1	-	TRBJ2-7	-	TGCGCCAGCAGTCGAAAGGGGGTCCTGCAGTACTTC	CASSRKGVLQYF
TRBV12-5	-	TRBJ2-3	-	TGTGCTAGTGGTCCCACAGGGTTGGGCACAGATACGCAGTATTTT	CASGPTGLGTDTQYF